The clone carrying this T cell receptor (beta chain) has a single count. The antigen is undetermined. These data originate in a study of PD-1 blockade in classical Hodgkin lymphoma. Relapse after autologous stem cell transplantation occurred in every patient, and brentuximab vedotin exposure varied. Complete response, partial response or progressive disease constituted the best responses recorded. The V gene's germline CDR1 is SGHNT and CDR2 YYREEE (reference sequence). V lost 4 bases and J lost 4, with 14 bases in between. The CDR3 length is 14 residues. Study conclusions and caveats: What drove the repertoire differences, possibly disease activity or prior therapy, has not been defined.

Using immunoSEQ multiplex PCR, the repertoire was profiled, and TCRdb retains in-frame clones only, with some absent. The data show 35,000 to 45,000 clones, over 70% seen once. The source of this sequence is a human donor with classical Hodgkin lymphoma. The rearrangement joins TRBV5-4 to TRBJ2-5; D possibly corresponds to TRBD1 (6 bases). Sequencing was performed on peripheral blood mononuclear cells (PBMCs), taken at baseline. The CDR3 bases are TGTGCCAGCAGCCTACAGGGACCCGGAGAGACCCAGTACTTC. This gives the protein CASSLQGPGETQYF. The full variable domain, completed using reference TRBV5-4 and TRBJ2-5, is ETGVTQSPTHLIKTRGQQVTLRCSSQSGHNTVSWYQQALGQGPQFIFQYYREEENGRGNFPPRFSGLQFPNYSSELNVNALELDDSALYLCASSLQGPGETQYFGPGTRLLVL.